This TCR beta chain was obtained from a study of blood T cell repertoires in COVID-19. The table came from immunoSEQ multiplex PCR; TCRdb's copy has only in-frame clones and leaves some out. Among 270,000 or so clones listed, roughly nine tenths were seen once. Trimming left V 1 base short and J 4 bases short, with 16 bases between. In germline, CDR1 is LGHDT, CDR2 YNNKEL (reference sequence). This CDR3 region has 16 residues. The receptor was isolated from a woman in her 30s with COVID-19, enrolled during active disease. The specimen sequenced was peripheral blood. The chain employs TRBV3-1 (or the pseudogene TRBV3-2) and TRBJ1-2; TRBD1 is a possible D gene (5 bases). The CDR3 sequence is CASSQGSATVSYGYTF. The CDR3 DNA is TGTGCCAGCAGCCAAGGCTCCGCGACAGTAAGCTATGGCTACACCTTC.